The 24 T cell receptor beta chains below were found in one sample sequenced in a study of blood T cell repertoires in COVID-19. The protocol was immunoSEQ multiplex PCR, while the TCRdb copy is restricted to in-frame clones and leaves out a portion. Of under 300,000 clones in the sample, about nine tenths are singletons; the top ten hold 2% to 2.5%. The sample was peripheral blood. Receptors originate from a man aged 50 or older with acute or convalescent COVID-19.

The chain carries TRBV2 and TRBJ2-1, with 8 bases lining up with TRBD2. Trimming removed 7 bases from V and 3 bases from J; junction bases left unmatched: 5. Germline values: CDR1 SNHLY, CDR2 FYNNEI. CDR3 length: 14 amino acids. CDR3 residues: CASNAGLVYNEQFF. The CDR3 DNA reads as TGTGCCAGCAATGCGGGACTAGTCTACAATGAGCAGTTCTTC.

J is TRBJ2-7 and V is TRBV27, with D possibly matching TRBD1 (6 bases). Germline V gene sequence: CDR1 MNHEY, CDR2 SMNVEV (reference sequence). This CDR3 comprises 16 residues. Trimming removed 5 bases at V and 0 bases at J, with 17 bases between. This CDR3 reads CASSPRTVPYSYEQYF. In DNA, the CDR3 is TGTGCCAGCAGTCCCCGGACAGTCCCTTACTCCTACGAGCAGTACTTC.

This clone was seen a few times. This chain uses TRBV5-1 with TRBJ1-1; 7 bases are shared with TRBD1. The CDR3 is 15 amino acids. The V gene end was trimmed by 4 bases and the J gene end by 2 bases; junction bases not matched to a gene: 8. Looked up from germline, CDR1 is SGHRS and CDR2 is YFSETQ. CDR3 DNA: TGCGCCAGCAGCCCCGAACAGGGGACCAACACTGAAGCTTTCTTT. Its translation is CASSPEQGTNTEAFF.

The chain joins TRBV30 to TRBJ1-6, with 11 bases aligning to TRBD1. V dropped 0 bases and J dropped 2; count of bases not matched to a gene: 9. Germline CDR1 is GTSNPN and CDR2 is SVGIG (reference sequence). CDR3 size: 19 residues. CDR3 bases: TGTGCCTGGAGTGTAGGAGGGACAGGGGGTAGCCCCTATAATTCACCCCTCCACTTT. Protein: CAWSVGGTGGSPYNSPLHF.

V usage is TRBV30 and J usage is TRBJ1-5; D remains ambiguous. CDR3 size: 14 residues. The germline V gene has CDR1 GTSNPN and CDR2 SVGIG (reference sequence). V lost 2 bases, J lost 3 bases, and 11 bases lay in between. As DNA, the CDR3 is TGTGCCTGGAGTTGGGCCGGGAACAATCAGCCCCAGCATTTT. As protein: CAWSWAGNNQPQHF.

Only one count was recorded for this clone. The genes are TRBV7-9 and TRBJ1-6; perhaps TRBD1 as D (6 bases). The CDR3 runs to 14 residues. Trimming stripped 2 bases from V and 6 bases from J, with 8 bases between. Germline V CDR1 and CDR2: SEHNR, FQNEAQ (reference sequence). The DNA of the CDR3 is TGTGCCAGCAGCTTATCACAGGGTAATTCACCCCTCCACTTT. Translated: CASSLSQGNSPLHF.

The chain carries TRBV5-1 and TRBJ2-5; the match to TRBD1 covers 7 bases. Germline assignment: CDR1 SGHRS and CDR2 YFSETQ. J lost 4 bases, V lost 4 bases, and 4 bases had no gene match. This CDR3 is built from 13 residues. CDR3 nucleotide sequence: TGCGCCAGCAGCGCCCGACAGGGAGAGACCCAGTACTTC. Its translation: CASSARQGETQYF.

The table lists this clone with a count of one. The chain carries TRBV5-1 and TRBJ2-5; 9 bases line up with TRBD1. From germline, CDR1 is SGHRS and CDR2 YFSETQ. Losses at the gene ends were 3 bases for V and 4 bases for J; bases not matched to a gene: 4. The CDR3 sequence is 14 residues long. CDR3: CASSSTGGAETQYF. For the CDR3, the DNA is TGCGCCAGCAGCTCCACAGGGGGCGCAGAGACCCAGTACTTC.

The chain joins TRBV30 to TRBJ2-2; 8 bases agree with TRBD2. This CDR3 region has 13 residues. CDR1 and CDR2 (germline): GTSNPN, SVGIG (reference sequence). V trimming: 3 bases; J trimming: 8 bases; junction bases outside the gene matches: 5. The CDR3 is CAWRGGTRGELFF. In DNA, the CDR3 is TGTGCCTGGAGGGGCGGGACTAGGGGGGAGCTGTTTTTT.

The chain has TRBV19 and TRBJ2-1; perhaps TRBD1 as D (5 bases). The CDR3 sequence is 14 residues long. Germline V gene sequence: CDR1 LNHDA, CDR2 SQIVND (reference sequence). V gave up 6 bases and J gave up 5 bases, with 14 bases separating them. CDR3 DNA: TGTGCCAGTAGGGACAATCCCGCTAACAATGAGCAGTTCTTC. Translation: CASRDNPANNEQFF.

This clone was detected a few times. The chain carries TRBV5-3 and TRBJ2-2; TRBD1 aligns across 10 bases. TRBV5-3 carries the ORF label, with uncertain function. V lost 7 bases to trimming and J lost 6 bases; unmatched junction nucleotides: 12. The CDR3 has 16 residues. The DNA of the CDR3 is TGTGCCAGACATCCCATTGACAGGGGGCCGGCCGGGGAGCTGTTTTTT. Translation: CARHPIDRGPAGELFF.

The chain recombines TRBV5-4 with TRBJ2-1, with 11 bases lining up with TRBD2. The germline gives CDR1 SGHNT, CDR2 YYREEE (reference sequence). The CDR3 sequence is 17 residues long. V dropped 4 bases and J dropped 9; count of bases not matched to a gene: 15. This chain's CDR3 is CASSPRNSGGEKSEQFF. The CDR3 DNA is TGTGCCAGCAGCCCTCGGAATAGCGGGGGGGAAAAGTCTGAGCAGTTCTTC.

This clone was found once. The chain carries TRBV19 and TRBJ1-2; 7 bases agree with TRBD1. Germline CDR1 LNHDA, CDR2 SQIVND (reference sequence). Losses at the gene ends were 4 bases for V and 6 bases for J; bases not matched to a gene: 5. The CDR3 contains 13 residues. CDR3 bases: TGTGCCAGTAGTACGGGACAGCTACATGGCTACACCTTC. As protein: CASSTGQLHGYTF.

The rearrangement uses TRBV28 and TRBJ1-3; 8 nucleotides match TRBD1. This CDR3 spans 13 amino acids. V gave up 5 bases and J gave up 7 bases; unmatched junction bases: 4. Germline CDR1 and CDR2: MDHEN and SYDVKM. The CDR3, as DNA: TGTGCCAGCAGTGGGACAGGTTTGAACACCATATATTTT. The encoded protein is CASSGTGLNTIYF.

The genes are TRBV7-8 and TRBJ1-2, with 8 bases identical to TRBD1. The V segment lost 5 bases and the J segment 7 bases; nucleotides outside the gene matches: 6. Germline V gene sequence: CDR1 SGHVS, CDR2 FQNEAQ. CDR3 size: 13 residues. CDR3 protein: CASSPQGAPGYTF. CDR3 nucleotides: TGTGCCAGCAGCCCTCAGGGGGCGCCTGGCTACACCTTC.

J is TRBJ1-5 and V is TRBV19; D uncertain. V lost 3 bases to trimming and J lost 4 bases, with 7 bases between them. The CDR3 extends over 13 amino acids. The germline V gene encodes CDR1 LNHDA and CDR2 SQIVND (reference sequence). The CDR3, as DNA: TGTGCCAGTAGTATTCGGGGAAATCAGCCCCAGCATTTT. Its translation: CASSIRGNQPQHF.

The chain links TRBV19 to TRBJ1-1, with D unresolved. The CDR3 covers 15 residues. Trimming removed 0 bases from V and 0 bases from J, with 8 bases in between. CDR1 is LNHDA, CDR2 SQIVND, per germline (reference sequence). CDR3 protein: CASSIEGTVNTEAFF. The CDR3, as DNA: TGTGCCAGTAGTATAGAGGGCACCGTGAACACTGAAGCTTTCTTT.

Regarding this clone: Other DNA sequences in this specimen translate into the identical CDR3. The CDR3 loop is CASSLDRPNTEAFF. In nucleotides, the CDR3 is TGCGCCAGCAGTCTCGACAGGCCGAACACTGAAGCTTTCTTT. The rearrangement joins TRBV5-1 to TRBJ1-1, with D possibly matching TRBD1 (6 bases). The germline V gene has CDR1 SGHRS and CDR2 YFSETQ. Trimming took off 5 bases at V and 1 base at J, with 12 bases between the two ends. The CDR3 contains 14 residues.

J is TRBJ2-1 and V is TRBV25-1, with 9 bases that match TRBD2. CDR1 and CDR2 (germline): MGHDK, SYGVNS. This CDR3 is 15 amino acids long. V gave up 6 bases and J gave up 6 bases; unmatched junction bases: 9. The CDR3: CASSARAGGSNEQFF. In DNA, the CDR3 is TGTGCCAGCAGCGCTCGGGCGGGGGGGAGCAATGAGCAGTTCTTC.

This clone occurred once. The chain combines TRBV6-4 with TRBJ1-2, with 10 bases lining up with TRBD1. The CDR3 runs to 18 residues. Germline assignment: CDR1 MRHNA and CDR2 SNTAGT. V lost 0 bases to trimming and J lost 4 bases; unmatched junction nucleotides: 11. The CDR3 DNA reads TGTGCCAGCAGTGACTCTTGGACAGGGGGAGTGCTTGGCTATGGCTACACCTTC. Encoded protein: CASSDSWTGGVLGYGYTF.

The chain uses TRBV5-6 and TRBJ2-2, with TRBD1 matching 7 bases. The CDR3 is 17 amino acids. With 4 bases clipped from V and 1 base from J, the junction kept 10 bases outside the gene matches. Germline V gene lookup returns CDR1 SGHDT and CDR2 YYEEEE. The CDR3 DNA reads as TGTGCCAGCAGCGCGGTTGACGGGACAGTGAACACCGGGGAGCTGTTTTTT. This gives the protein CASSAVDGTVNTGELFF.

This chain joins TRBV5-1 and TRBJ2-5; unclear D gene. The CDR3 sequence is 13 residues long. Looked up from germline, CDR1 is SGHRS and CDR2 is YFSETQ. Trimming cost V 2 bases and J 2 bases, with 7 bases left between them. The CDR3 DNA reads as TGCGCCAGCAGCTTAAGTGCGCAAGAGACCCAGTACTTC. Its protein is CASSLSAQETQYF.

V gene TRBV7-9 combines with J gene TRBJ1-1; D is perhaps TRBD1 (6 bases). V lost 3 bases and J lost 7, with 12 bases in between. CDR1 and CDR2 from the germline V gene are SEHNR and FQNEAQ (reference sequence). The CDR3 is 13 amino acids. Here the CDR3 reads CASSLTGYNEAFF. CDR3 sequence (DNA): TGTGCCAGCAGCTTGACAGGTTATAATGAAGCTTTCTTT.

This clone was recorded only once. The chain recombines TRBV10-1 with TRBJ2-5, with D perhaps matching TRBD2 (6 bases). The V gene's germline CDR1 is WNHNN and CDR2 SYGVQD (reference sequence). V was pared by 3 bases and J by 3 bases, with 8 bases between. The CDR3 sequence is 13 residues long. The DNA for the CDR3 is TGCGCCAGCAGTGAAGGAGGGAAAGAGACCCAGTACTTC. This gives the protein CASSEGGKETQYF.